These 16 T cell receptor beta chains came from one sample sequenced in a study of CD8 T cells in ankylosing spondylitis. One entry per CDR3 protein, called by TCRdb with MiXCR from the 5' RACE reads. This table holds about 300,000 distinct CDR3 sequences, around 10% found once. Sequencing was done on a sample of blood, either unsorted or a sorted T cell fraction (not recorded which). The receptor source for this set is a female donor with ankylosing spondylitis or in good health (not recorded which).

The V call is TRBV19, the J call TRBJ2-3; 16 nucleotides agree with TRBD2. The CDR3 runs 15 residues. V shed 9 bases and J 6 bases; nucleotides not matched to a gene: 6. The germline V gene has CDR1 LNHDA and CDR2 SQIVND (reference sequence). Here the CDR3 DNA reads TGTGCCAGCAGGGGACTAGCGGGGGGGATGGATACGCAGTATTTT. Its translation is CASRGLAGGMDTQYF.

This clonotype was detected only a few times. This sequence joins TRBV4-3 and TRBJ2-3; 11 positions match TRBD2. From germline, CDR1 is LGHNA and CDR2 YSLEER. The J segment lost 5 bases and the V segment lost 0 bases, leaving 7 bases of the junction unmatched. This CDR3 has 17 amino acids. CDR3 DNA sequence: TGCGCCAGCAGCCAAGATATAGCGGGAGGGCTCGTAGATACGCAGTATTTT. This codes for CASSQDIAGGLVDTQYF.

The sample holds many counts of this clonotype. The chain is built from TRBV24-1 and TRBJ2-7; D call uncertain. Germline loops: CDR1 KGHDR, CDR2 SFDVKD. The CDR3 covers 15 residues. V was shortened by 2 bases and J by 3 bases, with 13 bases between the two germline ends. This CDR3 reads CATSDSKGRGYEQYF. The CDR3 DNA is TGTGCCACCAGTGATTCGAAGGGCCGCGGCTACGAGCAGTACTTC.

This clonotype was seen ten or more times. The genes are TRBV10-3 and TRBJ2-5; TRBD2 matches 9 bases. V was pared by 8 bases and J by 1 base, with 2 bases of the junction left unmatched. Germline assignment: CDR1 ENHRY and CDR2 SYGVKD. CDR3 length: 13 amino acids. CDR3 in DNA: TGTGCCATCGGGACTAGCAGCCAAGAGACCCAGTACTTC. It specifies CAIGTSSQETQYF.

The chain recombines TRBV20-1 with TRBJ2-1; the D gene could be TRBD1 or TRBD2 (6 bases each). The CDR3 length is 15 residues. CDR1 is DFQATT and CDR2 is SNEGSKA in the germline V gene (reference sequence). This CDR3 reads CSPGGGIGSHNEQFF. CDR3 sequence (DNA): TGCAGCCCAGGAGGGGGGATAGGGTCCCACAATGAGCAGTTCTTC.

On this clonotype: Mismatch with germline at one junction end may stem from a read error. This rearrangement joins TRBV29-1 to TRBJ2-1, with 15 bases matching TRBD2. Germline CDR1 SQVTM, CDR2 ANQGSEA. The CDR3 covers 13 residues. Written as DNA, the CDR3 is TGCAGCGTGGCCGGACTAGCGGGAGGGCCCGGCGTTTTC. This codes for CSVAGLAGGPGVF.

The table lists this clonotype with a few counts. The rearrangement joins TRBV7-2 to TRBJ2-5; D possibly uses TRBD1 or TRBD2 (5 bases each). V was shortened by 3 bases and J by 9 bases, with 17 bases between the two germline ends. Germline V gives CDR1 SGHTA, CDR2 FQGNSA. There are 14 residues in the CDR3. The DNA for the CDR3 is TGTGCCAGCAGCTTGACAGACCGGATAGCGTCCCAGTACTTC. Protein product: CASSLTDRIASQYF.

At least ten counts were recorded for this clonotype. V is TRBV12-3 or TRBV12-4 and J is TRBJ2-3; TRBD1 might be the D (5 bases). V lost 2 bases and J 2 bases, leaving 11 bases between the germline ends. The CDR3 is 15 residues long. CDR3 nucleotide sequence: TGTGCCAGCAGTTTACAGGGTACCCCCACAGATACGCAGTATTTT. Translated, it gives CASSLQGTPTDTQYF.

This clonotype has a count of ten or more. The chain couples TRBV20-1 to TRBJ1-2; 10 bases are a match to TRBD1. CDR3 length: 16 amino acids. Per germline, CDR1 DFQATT and CDR2 SNEGSKA (reference sequence). Trimming removed 1 base from V and 6 bases from J; junction bases left unmatched: 11. The CDR3 coding sequence is TGCAGTGCTAGAGGCCCACCAGACAGGGGGCGCGATGGCTACACCTTC. Protein: CSARGPPDRGRDGYTF.

About this clonotype: Relative to the germline gene, one junction end is altered; a read error may explain this. J is TRBJ2-7 and V is TRBV20-1; perhaps D is TRBD1 or TRBD2 (6 bases each). The CDR3 spans 17 residues. In germline, CDR1 is DFQATT, CDR2 SNEGSKA (reference sequence). The CDR3: CCARSPFGGQVFDEQYF. In DNA, the CDR3 is TGCTGTGCTAGATCCCCCTTTGGGGGGCAGGTATTCGACGAGCAGTACTTC.

At least ten counts were recorded for this clonotype. This chain links TRBV21-1 with TRBJ2-1; the DNA was not compared with TRBD2, the D call given in the table. TRBV21-1 counts as a pseudogene. The CDR3 sequence is 18 residues long. CDR3 sequence (DNA): TGTGCCAGCACTCGAACCGAAGCCCTAGCGGGAGAGTACAATGAGCAGTTCTTC. Its translation is CASTRTEALAGEYNEQFF.

V gene TRBV19 combines with J gene TRBJ1-1; TRBD1 is a possible D gene (5 bases). The CDR3 is 16 amino acids. Germline V gene data show CDR1 as LNHDA and CDR2 as SQIVND (reference sequence). V dropped 5 bases and J dropped 1 base, with 17 bases sitting between them. The DNA for the CDR3 is TGTGCCAGTAGTCAGGCGGGGGGGTCTTCGAACACTGAAGCTTTCTTT. As protein: CASSQAGGSSNTEAFF.

Many counts were recorded for this clonotype. This rearrangement joins TRBV27 to TRBJ2-3, with a possible D match to TRBD2 (6 bases). The length of the CDR3 is 17 residues. Germline V lookup: CDR1 MNHEY, CDR2 SMNVEV (reference sequence). Trimming pared 8 bases from V and 0 bases from J, leaving 21 bases between. Written as DNA, the CDR3 is TGTGCCAGCGGGGCCTTTTTGGGCGGGGCTAGCACAGATACGCAGTATTTT. Protein: CASGAFLGGASTDTQYF.

This clonotype was seen at least ten times. The gene calls are TRBV12-3 or TRBV12-4 and TRBJ2-1; TRBD2 aligns across 7 bases. The CDR3 is 13 amino acids. V shed 4 bases and J 9 bases; nucleotides not matched to a gene: 6. The CDR3, as DNA: TGTGCCAGCAGTTGGGGAGCGGGAAGTGAGCAGTTCTTC. Translating it yields CASSWGAGSEQFF.

The chain employs TRBV5-6 and TRBJ2-3; D possibly corresponds to TRBD1 (6 bases). Between the trimmed V and J ends, which lost 3 bases and 4 bases, there was a span of 21 bases. Germline CDR1 SGHDT, CDR2 YYEEEE. The CDR3 covers 17 residues. The CDR3 nucleotides are TGTGCCAGCAGCTCAGGGGCAGGGACGAGCACATCAGATACGCAGTATTTT. This sequence encodes CASSSGAGTSTSDTQYF.

This chain uses TRBV20-1 with TRBJ1-5, with TRBD1 matching over 8 bases. CDR1 is DFQATT and CDR2 is SNEGSKA in the germline V gene (reference sequence). J lost 0 bases, V lost 4 bases, and 8 bases had no gene match. The CDR3 runs to 16 residues. The CDR3 spells CSATYNRGSSNQPQHF. The CDR3 nucleotides are TGCAGTGCTACTTATAACAGGGGGAGTAGCAATCAGCCCCAGCATTTT.